This TCR beta chain came from a study of blood T cell repertoires in COVID-19. Across the whole study: Sites across the United States, Italy and Spain contributed samples from acute and convalescent COVID-19. PBMCs, B-cell-depleted T cells, or T cells provided the cDNA or gDNA that made up the material.

Produced via immunoSEQ multiplex PCR; TCRdb's table is partial and in-frame only. The sample has hundreds of thousands of clones, 70% to 90% seen once. The study drew participants aged about 18 to 89 years from under 30 US areas. Participants were placed into cohorts based on the clinical history they reported. This clone has just a few counts. CDR1 SQVTM and CDR2 ANQGSEA come from the germline V gene. The CDR3 is 12 amino acids. The V end was cut by 7 bases, the J end by 5 bases, with 14 bases between. Sequencing was carried out using PBMCs or T cells enriched from blood (not recorded which). The TCR sequence derives from a woman between 45 and 65 years old with acute COVID-19. This sequence joins TRBV29-1 and TRBJ1-1; tentative D call: TRBD1 (6 bases). CDR3 in amino acids: CSADSTGTEAFF. In nucleotides, the CDR3 is TGCAGCGCCGACTCCACAGGGACTGAAGCTTTCTTT. Full variable domain (missing parts from reference TRBV29-1 and TRBJ1-1): SAVISQKPSRDICQRGTSLTIQCQVDSQVTMMFWYRQQPGQSLTLIATANQGSEATYESGFVIDKFPISRPNLTFSTLTVSNMSPEDSSIYLCSADSTGTEAFFGQGTRLTVV.